The 24 T cell receptor beta chains below all came from one sample that was sequenced in a study of blood T cell repertoires in COVID-19. TCRdb's copy holds only in-frame clones and misses some; the assay was immunoSEQ multiplex PCR. The sample has just over 65,000 clones; 89% are singletons. The sample was peripheral blood. Receptors originate from a man aged 55 to 70 with acute or convalescent COVID-19.

With regard to this clone: The germline gene is not matched at one end of the junction; a read error may be the cause. The chain couples TRBV6-1 to TRBJ1-1; 7 bases fit TRBD1. CDR1 is MNHNS, CDR2 SASEGT, per germline. The CDR3 is made up of 13 amino acids. This CDR3 is CASGDRVGTEAFF. CDR3 DNA sequence: TGTGCCAGCGGTGACAGGGTGGGGACTGAAGCTTTCTTT.

This chain connects TRBV2 to TRBJ2-1; D might be TRBD2 (6 bases). Per the germline V gene, CDR1 is SNHLY and CDR2 is FYNNEI. V lost 7 bases to trimming and J lost 9 bases, with 16 bases between them. This CDR3 is 13 amino acids long. The chain's CDR3 is CASIFLGGSEQFF. CDR3 sequence (DNA): TGTGCCAGCATCTTTCTTGGGGGGTCTGAGCAGTTCTTC.

This chain joins TRBV4-1 and TRBJ1-1; TRBD1 matches at 7 bases. Germline V gene data show CDR1 as MGHRA and CDR2 as YSYEKL. This CDR3 contains 15 residues. V shed 3 bases, J shed 7 bases, and the junction held 11 bases outside the gene matches. CDR3 sequence (DNA): TGCGCCAGCAGCCAGGGACAGCTTACCGAACATGAAGCTTTCTTT. Translation: CASSQGQLTEHEAFF.

The chain employs TRBV6-5 and TRBJ2-7; D gene uncertain. CDR1 and CDR2 from the germline V gene are MNHEY and SVGAGI. CDR3 length: 14 residues. V gave up 2 bases and J gave up 6 bases, with 14 bases separating them. This CDR3 is CASSYLVPTSEQYF. CDR3 in DNA: TGTGCCAGCAGTTACCTAGTCCCGACTTCCGAGCAGTACTTC.

The rearrangement links TRBV4-1 to TRBJ2-7; D gene ambiguous. There are 14 residues in the CDR3. Trimming removed 4 bases from V and 9 bases from J, with 19 bases in between. Germline V lookup: CDR1 MGHRA, CDR2 YSYEKL. CDR3 in DNA: TGCGCCAGCAGCCCGGTGAACTCGAATGTAAGGCAGTACTTC. Translated: CASSPVNSNVRQYF.

This clone was picked up one time. The genes are TRBV6-1 and TRBJ1-1; D gene ambiguous. V was cut by 0 bases and J by 5 bases, with 7 bases left in between. The germline V gene has CDR1 MNHNS and CDR2 SASEGT. The length of the CDR3 is 13 residues. CDR3 amino acids: CASSEARRTEAFF. The CDR3 DNA reads TGTGCCAGCAGTGAAGCACGGAGGACTGAAGCTTTCTTT.

The chain links TRBV18 to TRBJ1-1; D remains unclear. The CDR3 has 13 residues. From germline, CDR1 is KGHSH and CDR2 LQKENI. Trimming removed 1 base at V and 3 bases at J, with 6 bases between. CDR3 coding DNA: TGTGCCAGCTCACCACTCCGGGACACTGAAGCTTTCTTT. It codes for CASSPLRDTEAFF.

The chain is built from TRBV19 and TRBJ1-5, with 7 positions matching TRBD1. The CDR3 spans 13 residues. CDR1 is LNHDA, CDR2 SQIVND, per germline (reference sequence). The ends lost 5 bases at V and 9 bases at J; junction bases unmatched: 7. CDR3 DNA: TGTGCCAGTAGTGCCAGGGGGAACCCGCCCCAGCATTTT. Translated: CASSARGNPPQHF.

V usage is TRBV27 and J usage is TRBJ1-6, with D possibly being TRBD1 (5 bases). The CDR3 consists of 14 residues. V dropped 3 bases and J dropped 7 bases, with 10 bases sitting between them. CDR1 and CDR2 (germline): MNHEY, SMNVEV (reference sequence). CDR3 in amino acids: CASSFWTTNSPLHF. CDR3 coding DNA: TGTGCCAGCAGTTTCTGGACAACGAATTCACCCCTCCACTTT.

This chain connects TRBV30 to TRBJ2-7; 8 bases align to TRBD1. Germline V lookup: CDR1 GTSNPN, CDR2 SVGIG (reference sequence). CDR3 length: 14 amino acids. J gave up 6 bases and V 0 bases, and 7 bases lay outside the gene matches. The CDR3 loop is CAWSVIRGTGEQYF. CDR3 sequence (DNA): TGTGCCTGGAGTGTAATTCGGGGGACAGGCGAGCAGTACTTC.

In this sample, this clone turned up once. This rearrangement joins TRBV11-2 to TRBJ1-1; 9 bases agree with TRBD1. The CDR3 consists of 13 residues. The ends lost 5 bases at V and 10 bases at J; junction bases unmatched: 8. Germline V CDR1 and CDR2: SGHAT, FQNNGV. CDR3 sequence (DNA): TGTGCCAGCAGCCCGACAGGGGGGATGTCAGCTTTCTTT. Its translation is CASSPTGGMSAFF.

The chain couples TRBV7-2 to TRBJ2-1; 9 bases align to TRBD1. The germline V gene has CDR1 SGHTA and CDR2 FQGNSA. The J segment lost 8 bases and the V segment lost 4 bases, leaving 9 bases of the junction unmatched. There are 15 residues in the CDR3. The CDR3 spells CASSSQGAQSDEQFF. CDR3 in DNA: TGTGCCAGCAGCTCACAGGGGGCGCAGTCCGATGAGCAGTTCTTC.

This clone turned up a few times. The rearrangement joins TRBV9 to TRBJ1-1; D is unclear. The CDR3 covers 14 residues. Germline V gene sequence: CDR1 SGDLS, CDR2 YYNGEE. V lost 4 bases and J 1 base, leaving 11 bases between the germline ends. The CDR3 reads CASSPLLRNTEAFF. As DNA, the CDR3 is TGTGCCAGCAGCCCGCTTTTGAGGAACACTGAAGCTTTCTTT.

On this clone itself: In the same sample, other DNA sequences code for this CDR3. The chain joins TRBV2 to TRBJ1-6; no definite D call. The CDR3 totals 14 residues. V was trimmed by 1 base and J by 6 bases, leaving 7 bases between them. Germline CDR1 reads SNHLY; CDR2 reads FYNNEI. The DNA of the CDR3 is TGTGCCAGCAGTGAAGGCAGGATTAATTCACCCCTCCACTTT. Translated, it gives CASSEGRINSPLHF. Together with reference TRBV2 and TRBJ1-6, the CDR3 gives the full variable domain: EPEVTQTPSHQVTQMGQEVILRCVPISNHLYFYWYRQILGQKVEFLVSFYNNEISEKSEIFDDQFSVERPDGSNFTLKIRSTKLEDSAMYFCASSEGRINSPLHFGNGTRLTVT.

CDR3 sequence reads: CASSLAGAKLVGEQFF. CDR3 sequence (DNA): TGTGCCAGCAGCTTAGCGGGGGCGAAATTGGTAGGGGAGCAGTTCTTC. The rearrangement uses TRBV7-8 and TRBJ2-1; TRBD1 might be the D (6 bases). V was shortened by 0 bases and J by 10 bases, with 19 bases between the two germline ends. The germline gives CDR1 SGHVS, CDR2 FQNEAQ. The CDR3 runs to 16 residues.

This clone was detected only a few times. This chain connects TRBV5-1 to TRBJ2-7; 7 bases are a match to TRBD1. There are 14 residues in the CDR3. Germline assignment: CDR1 SGHRS and CDR2 YFSETQ. V trimming: 4 bases; J trimming: 3 bases; junction bases outside the gene matches: 7. The CDR3 DNA follows: TGCGCCAGCAGCGCGAGGGGGCTTGGCTACGAGCAGTACTTC. Its protein product is CASSARGLGYEQYF.

This sequence joins TRBV2 and TRBJ2-7; the match to TRBD2 covers 7 bases. Germline CDR1 SNHLY, CDR2 FYNNEI. With 7 bases clipped from V and 2 bases from J, the junction kept 2 bases outside the gene matches. The CDR3 is 12 residues long. This CDR3 reads CASMGGTYEQYF. The CDR3 region has the DNA TGTGCCAGCATGGGAGGGACCTACGAGCAGTACTTC.

The chain uses TRBV7-8 and TRBJ1-1, with D maybe TRBD1 (5 bases). Germline V gives CDR1 SGHVS, CDR2 FQNEAQ. The CDR3 has 18 amino acids. V was shortened by 8 bases and J by 3 bases, with 28 bases between the two germline ends. CDR3: CASVYDAGGSGGHTEAFF. CDR3 nucleotide sequence: TGTGCCAGCGTCTACGACGCGGGGGGGTCGGGAGGCCACACTGAAGCTTTCTTT.

The CDR3: CASSQDQAGAYYEQYF. The DNA of the CDR3 is TGCGCCAGCAGCCAAGATCAAGCGGGGGCGTACTACGAGCAGTACTTC. The chain combines TRBV4-1 with TRBJ2-7; TRBD2 agrees at 8 bases. The CDR3 is made up of 16 amino acids. V lost 0 bases to trimming and J lost 3 bases; unmatched junction nucleotides: 7. CDR1 is MGHRA and CDR2 is YSYEKL in the germline V gene.

The chain links TRBV5-4 to TRBJ2-2; 9 bases map to TRBD2. CDR3 length: 18 residues. Germline CDR1 reads SGHNT; CDR2 reads YYREEE (reference sequence). The V and J ends lost 0 bases and 2 bases, in that order; junction bases with no gene match: 8. DNA for the CDR3: TGTGCCAGCAGCTTGGCCCATATTGGGACTAGCAACACCGGGGAGCTGTTTTTT. It codes for CASSLAHIGTSNTGELFF.

This clone came up a few times. V gene TRBV21-1 combines with J gene TRBJ2-7; the tabulated D call, TRBD2, remains unverified against the DNA. TRBV21-1 is deemed a pseudogene. This CDR3 is built from 16 residues. CDR3 protein: CASSKEARQEAHEQYF. The CDR3 coding sequence is TGTGCCAGCAGCAAAGAGGCGAGGCAAGAGGCGCACGAGCAGTACTTC.

The chain couples TRBV19 to TRBJ1-5; D unresolved. Germline CDR1 is LNHDA and CDR2 is SQIVND (reference sequence). V was clipped by 7 bases and J by 3 bases, with 16 bases between them. The length of the CDR3 is 15 residues. This CDR3 reads CASTPAGSYNQPQHF. CDR3 nucleotide sequence: TGTGCCAGTACCCCAGCAGGTTCTTACAATCAGCCCCAGCATTTT.

This clone ranks as medium-sized. This chain joins TRBV19 and TRBJ2-5; 8 nucleotides agree with TRBD2. With V trimmed by 6 bases and J by 4 bases, 10 bases remained unmatched. The CDR3 is made up of 15 amino acids. Germline V gene lookup returns CDR1 LNHDA and CDR2 SQIVND (reference sequence). CDR3 residues: CASSLGGGSAETQYF. The CDR3 nucleotides are TGTGCCAGTAGCCTTGGCGGGGGGAGCGCAGAGACCCAGTACTTC.

About this clone: One end of the junction does not line up with germline, which may come from a read error. The CDR3 nucleotides are TGTGCTAGCAGTCCCGGTAGCTCCTACAATGAGCAGTTCTTC. This codes for CASSPGSSYNEQFF. The V gene is TRBV7-7, the J gene TRBJ2-1; D is undetermined. Germline V gene data show CDR1 as SSHAT and CDR2 as FNYEAQ (reference sequence). The CDR3 has 14 residues.